Following are 17 T cell receptor beta chains from one sample sequenced in a study of blood T cells in healthy people across ages. Through a sample-barcoded 5' primer and a J-beta primer mix, a second PCR was run for 7 to 11 cycles. Each CDR3 protein gets one entry after TCRdb re-called the 5' RACE reads with MiXCR. The sample contains 550,000 to 650,000 distinct CDR3 sequences, over 25% of which appear only once. The sample was also reused in another study, on T cells of mothers and their children.

The sequenced sample was blood. The receptors here all came from a boy aged 2 to 10 in good health.

The chain carries TRBV3-1 and TRBJ2-1; TRBD2 aligns across 9 bases. CDR1 and CDR2 (germline): LGHDT, YNNKEL (reference sequence). The CDR3 contains 17 residues. The J segment lost 3 bases and the V segment lost 6 bases, leaving 12 bases of the junction unmatched. CDR3 in amino acids: CASSLMPGLAIYNEQFF. CDR3 nucleotides: TGTGCCAGCAGTCTTATGCCGGGACTAGCTATCTACAATGAGCAGTTCTTC.

V and J are TRBV7-2 and TRBJ2-1; 10 nucleotides line up with TRBD2. Trimming cost V 5 bases and J 5 bases; bases outside gene matches: 6. Germline assignment: CDR1 SGHTA and CDR2 FQGNSA. This CDR3 is built from 15 residues. The CDR3 protein is CASSATGLADNEQFF. Written as DNA, the CDR3 is TGTGCCAGCAGCGCGACAGGACTAGCGGACAATGAGCAGTTCTTC.

This clonotype has more than one count but fewer than ten. This sequence joins TRBV5-6 and TRBJ2-2, with 9 bases that match TRBD2. CDR3 size: 17 residues. Germline CDR1 is SGHDT and CDR2 is YYEEEE. Losses at the gene ends were 1 base for V and 3 bases for J; bases not matched to a gene: 7. DNA of the CDR3: TGTGCCAGCAGCTTGTACATAAGACTAGCGGACACCGGGGAGCTGTTTTTT. Its translation is CASSLYIRLADTGELFF. The complete variable domain, with remaining parts taken from reference TRBV5-6 and TRBJ2-2, reads DAGVTQSPTHLIKTRGQQVTLRCSPKSGHDTVSWYQQALGQGPQFIFQYYEEEERQRGNFPDRFSGHQFPNYSSELNVNALLLGDSALYLCASSLYIRLADTGELFFGEGSRLTVL.

The chain is built from TRBV11-2 and TRBJ2-2; TRBD2 might be the D (5 bases). Germline V CDR1 and CDR2: SGHAT, FQNNGV. The CDR3 contains 14 residues. Deletions cut 1 base from V and 5 bases from J, with 8 bases between. The CDR3 DNA sequence: TGTGCCAGCAGCTTAGGAGCGGTTACCGGGGAGCTGTTTTTT. The encoded protein is CASSLGAVTGELFF.

The chain recombines TRBV12-3 or TRBV12-4 with TRBJ2-1; weak D call: TRBD1 (5 bases). V was clipped by 1 base and J by 2 bases, with 12 bases between them. The CDR3 contains 16 residues. CDR3 bases: TGTGCCAGCAGTTTAGATGTAGGGGCCCCCTACAATGAGCAGTTCTTC. Residues: CASSLDVGAPYNEQFF.

This clonotype was detected a few times. CDR3 DNA: TGTGCCAGCAGCCCTTCGGTGGGATTGGATTCACCCCTCCACTTT. Its protein is CASSPSVGLDSPLHF. V gene TRBV13 combines with J gene TRBJ1-6, with D uncertain. Trimming took 5 bases from V and 8 from J, leaving 16 bases between them. Looked up from germline, CDR1 is PRHDT and CDR2 is FYEKMQ (reference sequence). The CDR3 consists of 15 residues. Together with reference TRBV13 and TRBJ1-6, the CDR3 gives the full variable domain: AAGVIQSPRHLIKEKRETATLKCYPIPRHDTVYWYQQGPGQDPQFLISFYEKMQSDKGSIPDRFSAQQFSDYHSELNMSSLELGDSALYFCASSPSVGLDSPLHFGNGTRLTVT.

The table lists this clonotype with a few counts. The V call is TRBV9, the J call TRBJ2-5; a possible D gene is TRBD2 (6 bases). The DNA end lines up better with TRBJ2-1; the J call may be wrong. The CDR3 consists of 15 residues. CDR1 SGDLS and CDR2 YYNGEE come from the germline V gene. DNA of the CDR3: TGTGCCAGCAGCTTATCCCCGGGACTGGACAATGAGCAGTTCTTC. Translation gives CASSLSPGLDNEQFF.

The chain uses TRBV5-1 and TRBJ2-5; D gene uncertain. In germline, CDR1 is SGHRS, CDR2 YFSETQ. This CDR3 has 13 amino acids. Trimming took 0 bases from V and 5 from J, leaving 8 bases between them. The CDR3 DNA reads as TGCGCCAGCAGCTTGGTATTCATGGAGACCCAGTACTTC. Translation gives CASSLVFMETQYF.

The chain couples TRBV12-3 or TRBV12-4 to TRBJ2-2; unclear D gene. This CDR3 contains 17 residues. V was trimmed by 2 bases and J by 6 bases, leaving 19 bases between them. The CDR3 coding sequence is TGTGCCAGCAGTTTACTGCGAGGACCGGTTCGAGCCGGGGAGCTGTTTTTT. Encoded protein: CASSLLRGPVRAGELFF.

In regard to this clonotype: The junction differs from germline at one of its ends, possibly a read error. The chain carries TRBV4-3 and TRBJ2-1; 9 bases align to TRBD2. Looked up from germline, CDR1 is LGHNA and CDR2 is YSLEER. There are 14 residues in the CDR3. The CDR3 spells CASSQLAGFNEEFF. The CDR3 DNA is TGCGCCAGCAGCCAACTAGCGGGGTTCAATGAGGAGTTCTTC.

V and J are TRBV12-3 or TRBV12-4 and TRBJ2-5, with 7 bases lining up with TRBD2. V shed 3 bases, J shed 5 bases, and the junction held 15 bases outside the gene matches. There are 17 residues in the CDR3. The CDR3 DNA reads TGTGCCAGCAGTTTCCCCTCCTGGGAGCGGGGTAGTGAGACCCAGTACTTC. Translating it yields CASSFPSWERGSETQYF.

This clonotype has just a few counts. V usage is TRBV27 and J usage is TRBJ1-4; D possibly corresponds to TRBD1 (6 bases). Germline CDR1 is MNHEY and CDR2 is SMNVEV (reference sequence). V was trimmed by 3 bases and J by 6 bases, leaving 20 bases between them. The CDR3 has 17 residues. The CDR3 reads CASSFIPTGQSHEKLFF. The CDR3 nucleotides read TGTGCCAGCAGTTTCATCCCAACAGGGCAAAGCCATGAAAAACTGTTTTTT.

Note on this clonotype: It may be a read error: a sequence one base away is much more abundant. The chain has TRBV7-3 and TRBJ2-5, with 8 bases identical to TRBD2. The CDR3 contains 15 residues. Germline CDR1 is SGHTA and CDR2 is FQGTGA. In DNA, the CDR3 is TGTGCCAGCAGCCCATCGGGGGGGAGGAGAGAGACCCAGCACTTC. The encoded protein is CASSPSGGRRETQHF. Full variable domain (rest looked up from reference TRBV7-3 and TRBJ2-5): GAGVSQTPSNKVTEKGKYVELRCDPISGHTALYWYRQSLGQGPEFLIYFQGTGAADDSGLPNDRFFAVRPEGSVSTLKIQRTERGDSAVYLCASSPSGGRRETQHFGPGTRLLVL.

The genes are TRBV11-2 and TRBJ2-3; TRBD1 or TRBD2 may be the D gene (6 bases each). The CDR3 runs to 15 residues. Germline CDR1 is SGHAT and CDR2 is FQNNGV. Trimming shortened V by 3 bases and J by 2 bases, and 12 bases separated the two germline ends. The CDR3 here is CASSFSGAYTDTQYF. In nucleotides, the CDR3 is TGTGCCAGCAGCTTTTCGGGGGCCTACACAGATACGCAGTATTTT.

The rearrangement links TRBV7-3 to TRBJ1-1, with 7 bases identical to TRBD1. Germline V gene sequence: CDR1 SGHTA, CDR2 FQGTGA. With V trimmed by 5 bases and J by 0 bases, 6 bases remained unmatched. The CDR3 contains 15 residues. CDR3 sequence reads: CASSVDRALNTEAFF. DNA of the CDR3: TGTGCCAGCAGCGTTGACAGGGCGCTGAACACTGAAGCTTTCTTT.

The chain is built from TRBV7-3 and TRBJ2-2, with D possibly matching TRBD1 (5 bases). The CDR3 is 16 residues long. Germline V gene lookup returns CDR1 SGHTA and CDR2 FQGTGA. Trimming cost V 3 bases and J 0 bases, with 11 bases left between them. In DNA, the CDR3 is TGTGCCAGCAGCTTCCAGGGCCCCGCGAACACCGGGGAGCTGTTTTTT. It is translated as CASSFQGPANTGELFF.

The chain uses TRBV6-5 and TRBJ1-3; D remains ambiguous. The V end lost 6 bases, the J end lost 2 bases, and 14 bases lay between the germline ends. The CDR3 is 15 residues long. The germline CDR1 and CDR2 sequences are MNHEY and SVGAGI. CDR3 amino acids: CASSTKLWAGNTIYF. CDR3 nucleotide sequence: TGTGCCAGCAGCACGAAGTTGTGGGCTGGAAACACCATATATTTT.